Reported below is one T cell receptor (beta chain). These data belong to a study of blood T cell repertoires in COVID-19. CDR3 length equals 15 residues. The germline V gene encodes CDR1 MDHEN and CDR2 SYDVKM. The ends were cut back, 3 bases at V and 9 bases at J, with 20 bases in the middle. The repertoire was sequenced with immunoSEQ multiplex PCR; TCRdb's copy has only in-frame clones and lacks some. The sample has about 53,000 clones, roughly 79% seen once; the top ten hold around 15%. The sample consisted of peripheral blood. V and J are TRBV28 and TRBJ1-2, with D possibly being TRBD1 (5 bases). The source of this sequence is a human donor in a cohort sampled during active COVID-19. The CDR3 is CASSLRGRERGSYTF. The CDR3 bases are TGTGCCAGCAGTTTGCGGGGCAGGGAGCGTGGCAGCTACACCTTC.